This T cell receptor beta chain originates from a study of OX40 agonist ivuxolimab in advanced cancers. About the study: Three partial responders included one hepatocellular carcinoma patient and two cutaneous melanoma patients. Regarding the study as a whole: Averaged across samples, CD8+ T cells carried more expanded clones than CD4+ did.

This CDR3 is 14 amino acids long. Per germline, CDR1 SGDLS and CDR2 YYNGEE. V lost 0 bases and J 4 bases, leaving 10 bases between the germline ends. In the case of this clone: Its antigen is undetermined.

Profiling relied on immunoSEQ multiplex PCR, and the TCRdb table lists in-frame clones only, not all of them. The data hold about 55,000 clones, with about 80% observed a single time. A history of autoimmune disease or systemic immunosuppression excluded patients. The J gene is TRBJ1-1, the V gene TRBV9, with no clear D. This clonotype originated in an adult with an advanced solid tumor such as melanoma, head and neck, liver or kidney cancer. The starting material was CD4+ or CD8+ T cells sorted from blood, obtained in a trial of the OX40 agonist ivuxolimab. For the CDR3, the DNA is TGTGCCAGCAGCGTAGCCCCCAGGCGCACTGAAGCTTTCTTT. Protein sequence: CASSVAPRRTEAFF.